This T cell receptor (beta chain) was sequenced in a study of control samples from healthy donors and cancer patients. CDR1 is SGHRS, CDR2 YFSETQ, per germline. Deletions cut 4 bases from V and 3 bases from J, with 12 bases between. The CDR3 extends over 14 amino acids. Generated by immunoSEQ multiplex PCR, the TCRdb table keeps only in-frame clones and is missing some. Seen here are 100,000 to 150,000 clones, about 93% observed once, and the top ten hold 2% to 3%. The rearrangement uses TRBV5-1 and TRBJ2-3, with D maybe TRBD1 (6 bases). Sequencing input: blood. The TCR originated in a man aged 35 to 55 in good health. In DNA form, the CDR3 reads TGCGCCAGCAGCGCAGGGGTAGGGACAGATACGCAGTATTTT. Translating gives CASSAGVGTDTQYF. Drawing the rest from reference TRBV5-1 and TRBJ2-3, the complete variable domain is KAGVTQTPRYLIKTRGQQVTLSCSPISGHRSVSWYQQTPGQGLQFLFEYFSETQRNKGNFPGRFSGRQFSNSRSEMNVSTLELGDSALYLCASSAGVGTDTQYFGPGTRLTVL.